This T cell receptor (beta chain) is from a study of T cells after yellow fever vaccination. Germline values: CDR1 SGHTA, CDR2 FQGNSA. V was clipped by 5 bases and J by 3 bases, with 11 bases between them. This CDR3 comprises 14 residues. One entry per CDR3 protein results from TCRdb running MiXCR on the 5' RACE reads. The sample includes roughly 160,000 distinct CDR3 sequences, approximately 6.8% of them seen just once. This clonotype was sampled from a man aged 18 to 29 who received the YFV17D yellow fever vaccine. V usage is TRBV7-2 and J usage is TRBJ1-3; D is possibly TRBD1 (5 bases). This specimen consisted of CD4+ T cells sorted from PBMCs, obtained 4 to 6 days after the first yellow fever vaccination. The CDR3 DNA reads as TGTGCCAGCAGCCTGGGGGGGTTTGGAAACACCATATATTTT. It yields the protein CASSLGGFGNTIYF. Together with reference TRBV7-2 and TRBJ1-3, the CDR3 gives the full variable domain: GAGVSQSPSNKVTEKGKDVELRCDPISGHTALYWYRQSLGQGLEFLIYFQGNSAPDKSGLPSDRFSAERTGGSVSTLTIQRTQQEDSAVYLCASSLGGFGNTIYFGEGSWLTVV.